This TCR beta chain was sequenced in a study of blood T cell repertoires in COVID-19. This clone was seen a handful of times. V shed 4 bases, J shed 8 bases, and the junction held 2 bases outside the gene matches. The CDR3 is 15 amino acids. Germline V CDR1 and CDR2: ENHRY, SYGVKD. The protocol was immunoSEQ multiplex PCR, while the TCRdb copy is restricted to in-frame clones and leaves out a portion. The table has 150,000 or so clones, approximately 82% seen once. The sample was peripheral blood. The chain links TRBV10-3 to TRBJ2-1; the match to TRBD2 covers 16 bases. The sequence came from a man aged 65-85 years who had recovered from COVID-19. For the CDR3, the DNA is TGTGCCATCAGTGGCGGGACTAGCGGGGGGGATGAGCAGTTCTTC. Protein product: CAISGGTSGGDEQFF.